This T cell receptor beta chain was sequenced for a study of shared clonotypes between healthy human individuals. On the study more broadly: Researchers assigned three CD4 naive, three CD4 memory, two CD8 naive and one CD8 memory plate to each donor.

The V gene end was trimmed by 3 bases and the J gene end by 5 bases; junction bases not matched to a gene: 10. The CDR3 totals 17 residues. Germline values: CDR1 SGHRS, CDR2 YFSETQ. Sequencing used immunoSEQ multiplex PCR; TCRdb keeps in-frame clones, though not all of them. Seen here are about 2 million clones, about 95% observed once, and the top ten hold roughly 1%. In the naive CD8 group, cells lacked CD45RO and were positively selected for CCR7, so terminally differentiated effector memory CD45RA+ cells were left out. The chain recombines TRBV5-1 with TRBJ2-2; 10 bases align to TRBD2. Sequenced material: naive CD8+ T cells sorted from blood. The receptor's source is a man aged 18 to 30 in good health. The CDR3 bases are TGCGCCAGCAGCTCCGGCCTAGCGGGAGAGGGGACCGGGGAGCTGTTTTTT. This gives the protein CASSSGLAGEGTGELFF.